The 10 T cell receptor beta chains listed next were all sequenced from one sample in a study of cytomegalovirus exposure and HLA in healthy donors. PCR primers comprised 60 Vbeta and 13 Jbeta primers. TCRdb's copy holds only in-frame clones and misses some; the assay was immunoSEQ multiplex PCR. The sample has about 54,000 clones, 82% seen once. Sequences were obtained from PBMCs. Source of these receptors: a woman aged 18-35 years in good health and CMV-seronegative.

The chain recombines TRBV6-6 with TRBJ1-4; D unresolved. The germline CDR1 and CDR2 sequences are MNHNY and SVGAGI (reference sequence). The CDR3 contains 13 residues. V was pared by 5 bases and J by 5 bases, with 9 bases between. The CDR3 DNA reads as TGTGCCAGCAGTGACAACTTGAATGAAAAACTGTTTTTT. This translates into CASSDNLNEKLFF.

The V and J genes are TRBV19 and TRBJ2-6; maybe TRBD1 (5 bases). Germline loops: CDR1 LNHDA, CDR2 SQIVND (reference sequence). V lost 9 bases, J lost 0 bases, and 6 bases lay in between. CDR3 size: 13 residues. The CDR3 reads CASRDSGANVLTF. DNA of the CDR3: TGTGCCAGCAGGGACTCTGGGGCCAACGTCCTGACTTTC.

V is TRBV4-1 and J is TRBJ1-3; 7 nucleotides line up with TRBD1. CDR1 and CDR2 (germline): MGHRA, YSYEKL. The length of the CDR3 is 17 residues. J lost 0 bases, V lost 3 bases, and 8 bases had no gene match. For the CDR3, the DNA is TGCGCCAGCAGCCACGGTTCGGGACAGAGCTCTGGAAACACCATATATTTT. It translates to CASSHGSGQSSGNTIYF.

V gene TRBV7-2 combines with J gene TRBJ2-7, with 13 nucleotides matching TRBD2. The CDR3 loop spans 15 amino acids. The junction had 2 bases not matched to a gene; V was cut back by 5 bases and J by 1 base. CDR1 and CDR2 (germline): SGHTA, FQGNSA. The CDR3 loop reads CASSRLAGGSYEQYF. CDR3 nucleotide sequence: TGTGCCAGCAGCCGACTAGCGGGGGGATCCTACGAGCAGTACTTC.

This clone was recorded once. CDR3: CASSKTLASSYNEQFF. As DNA, the CDR3 is TGTGCCAGTAGCAAAACCCTAGCGAGCTCCTACAATGAGCAGTTCTTC. The chain uses TRBV19 and TRBJ2-1; D may be TRBD2 (6 bases). Germline CDR1 LNHDA, CDR2 SQIVND (reference sequence). This CDR3 region has 16 residues. V lost 6 bases and J lost 0, with 15 bases in between. The whole variable domain, filled in from reference TRBV19 and TRBJ2-1, reads DGGITQSPKYLFRKEGQNVTLSCEQNLNHDAMYWYRQDPGQGLRLIYYSQIVNDFQKGDIAEGYSVSREKKESFPLTVTSAQKNPTAFYLCASSKTLASSYNEQFFGPGTRLTVL.

The V call is TRBV28, the J call TRBJ2-5; D ambiguous. V lost 2 bases and J 0 bases, leaving 16 bases between the germline ends. CDR1 and CDR2 (germline): MDHEN, SYDVKM. This CDR3 is 17 amino acids long. The CDR3 DNA follows: TGTGCCAGCAGTTTAAAAGAAGCCACCCAATACCAAGAGACCCAGTACTTC. As protein: CASSLKEATQYQETQYF.

J is TRBJ2-3 and V is TRBV1; TRBD2 is the table's D call and was not checked against the DNA. TRBV1 is a pseudogene. CDR3 length equals 18 residues. CDR3 protein: CTSSQDRGRAVMADTQYF. For the CDR3, the DNA is TGCACCAGCAGCCAAGATCGGGGGAGGGCCGTTATGGCAGATACGCAGTATTTT.

This chain joins TRBV27 and TRBJ2-7; no clear D. V lost 2 bases and J 6 bases, leaving 5 bases between the germline ends. Looked up from germline, CDR1 is MNHEY and CDR2 is SMNVEV (reference sequence). CDR3 length: 11 amino acids. The CDR3 DNA reads as TGTGCCAGCAGTTTAATCTGCGAGCAGTACTTC. Translation gives CASSLICEQYF.

This chain connects TRBV10-1 to TRBJ2-1; TRBD2 matches 15 bases. Germline V gene lookup returns CDR1 WNHNN and CDR2 SYGVQD (reference sequence). The CDR3 is made up of 16 amino acids. The V segment lost 3 bases and the J segment 10 bases; nucleotides outside the gene matches: 7. CDR3 sequence: CASSDRGLAGGLEQFF. The CDR3 nucleotides read TGCGCCAGCAGTGATAGGGGACTAGCGGGAGGCCTAGAGCAGTTCTTC.

On this clone itself: Compared with germline, one end of the junction differs, possibly owing to a read error. The J gene is TRBJ2-7, the V gene TRBV7-7; perhaps TRBD2 as D (6 bases). Germline V CDR1 and CDR2: SSHAT, FNYEAQ (reference sequence). The CDR3 is 13 amino acids. The CDR3 DNA follows: TGTGCTAGCAGCCCGGGACTCTACTACGAGCAGTACTTC. Its protein product is CASSPGLYYEQYF.